One and the same sample provided the 30 T cell receptor beta chains below, sequenced in a study of control samples from healthy donors and cancer patients. Generated by immunoSEQ multiplex PCR, the TCRdb table keeps only in-frame clones and is missing some. The data show some 64,000 clones, about nine tenths seen once. Sequenced material: PBMCs. Receptors were obtained from a woman in her forties or fifties with colorectal cancer.

The rearrangement joins TRBV18 to TRBJ1-2; 8 bases fit TRBD1. This CDR3 has 15 residues. V lost 5 bases to trimming and J lost 3 bases; unmatched junction nucleotides: 8. From germline, CDR1 is KGHSH and CDR2 LQKENI. The CDR3 loop is CASSNLQGVDYGYTF. As DNA, the CDR3 is TGTGCCAGCTCAAACCTACAGGGGGTGGACTATGGCTACACCTTC.

The chain recombines TRBV10-3 with TRBJ2-1, with a possible D match to TRBD2 (6 bases). The V end lost 1 base, the J end lost 1 base, and 8 bases lay between the germline ends. This CDR3 has 15 amino acids. In germline, CDR1 is ENHRY, CDR2 SYGVKD. In DNA, the CDR3 is TGTGCCATCAGTGAGTTTAGCGGATCCTACAATGAGCAGTTCTTC. This translates into CAISEFSGSYNEQFF.

The chain combines TRBV19 with TRBJ1-4; TRBD1 agrees at 8 bases. The CDR3 consists of 14 residues. After removal of 3 bases from V and 7 bases from J, the junction contained 4 bases not matched to a gene. The V gene's germline CDR1 is LNHDA and CDR2 SQIVND (reference sequence). CDR3 sequence (DNA): TGTGCCAGTAGTATGACAGGGGTAGGTGAAAAACTGTTTTTT. Translating gives CASSMTGVGEKLFF.

CDR3 loop: CASSLGPERADTQYF. The CDR3 DNA follows: TGTGCCAGCAGCTTAGGTCCTGAGCGGGCAGATACGCAGTATTTT. This sequence joins TRBV11-2 and TRBJ2-3; D perhaps matches TRBD2 (6 bases). V lost 1 base, J lost 4 bases, and 12 bases lay in between. The CDR3 is made up of 15 amino acids. CDR1 is SGHAT, CDR2 FQNNGV, per germline. The full variable domain, rest sourced from reference TRBV11-2 and TRBJ2-3, is EAGVAQSPRYKIIEKRQSVAFWCNPISGHATLYWYQQILGQGPKLLIQFQNNGVVDDSQLPKDRFSAERLKGVDSTLKIQPAKLEDSAVYLCASSLGPERADTQYFGPGTRLTVL.

This clone was seen once. The rearrangement links TRBV5-8 to TRBJ2-5; 13 bases agree with TRBD2. With 1 base clipped from V and 5 bases from J, the junction kept 8 bases outside the gene matches. CDR3 length: 17 residues. The germline V gene encodes CDR1 SGHTS and CDR2 YDEGEE. The CDR3 here is CASSLTIGLAGAETQYF. CDR3 bases: TGTGCCAGCAGCTTGACCATCGGACTAGCGGGAGCGGAGACCCAGTACTTC.

The chain combines TRBV6-6 with TRBJ2-5, with 10 bases identical to TRBD1. The ends lost 4 bases at V and 1 base at J; junction bases unmatched: 6. Per the germline V gene, CDR1 is MNHNY and CDR2 is SVGAGI (reference sequence). The CDR3 spans 16 residues. The CDR3 reads CASSSGTGVLQETQYF. The DNA for the CDR3 is TGTGCCAGCAGTTCCGGGACAGGGGTGCTCCAAGAGACCCAGTACTTC.

The CDR3 nucleotides are TGTGCCAGCAGTTACACCAGGGCCCAGTTTGGCGCGCAGTACTTC. Residues: CASSYTRAQFGAQYF. The chain joins TRBV6-6 to TRBJ2-7, with D possibly TRBD1 on 5 matching bases. The CDR3 is 15 residues long. The V end lost 2 bases, the J end lost 9 bases, and 20 bases lay between the germline ends. CDR1 and CDR2 from the germline V gene are MNHNY and SVGAGI (reference sequence).

This clone was counted once. J is TRBJ1-1 and V is TRBV4-1; no clear D gene. CDR1 is MGHRA and CDR2 is YSYEKL in the germline V gene. Trimming removed 2 bases at V and 0 bases at J, with 4 bases between. This CDR3 spans 13 amino acids. CDR3 sequence: CASSQPMNTEAFF. The CDR3 DNA reads as TGCGCCAGCAGCCAACCCATGAACACTGAAGCTTTCTTT.

The gene calls are TRBV6-1 and TRBJ1-5, with unresolved D. CDR1 MNHNS and CDR2 SASEGT come from the germline V gene. The CDR3 spans 15 residues. Between the trimmed V and J ends, which lost 1 base and 4 bases, there was a span of 11 bases. In DNA form, the CDR3 reads TGTGCCAGCAGTGAAGATCTGGGTATGAATCAGCCCCAGCATTTT. This translates into CASSEDLGMNQPQHF.

The chain combines TRBV5-8 with TRBJ1-5; D remains unclear. The CDR3 is 12 residues long. CDR1 is SGHTS, CDR2 YDEGEE, per germline. Trimming removed 2 bases at V and 6 bases at J, with 6 bases between. In DNA form, the CDR3 reads TGTGCCAGCAGCTTAGATGGTCAGCCCCAGCATTTT. Protein: CASSLDGQPQHF.

The V call is TRBV9, the J call TRBJ1-6, with TRBD1 as a possible D gene (6 bases). Germline CDR1 reads SGDLS; CDR2 reads YYNGEE. Trimming stripped 3 bases from V and 1 base from J, with 14 bases between. The CDR3 covers 17 residues. The CDR3 DNA is TGTGCCAGCAGCGGAAACAGGGAAGGGTCCTATAATTCACCCCTCCACTTT. Amino acid sequence: CASSGNREGSYNSPLHF.

The chain has TRBV10-3 and TRBJ2-5, with 10 bases lining up with TRBD1. CDR1 and CDR2 from the germline V gene are ENHRY and SYGVKD. The J segment lost 5 bases and the V segment lost 8 bases, leaving 5 bases of the junction unmatched. There are 13 residues in the CDR3. The DNA of the CDR3 is TGTGCCATCGGGACAGGGGCTAGGGAGACCCAGTACTTC. Translated: CAIGTGARETQYF.

The chain employs TRBV3-1 (or the pseudogene TRBV3-2) and TRBJ2-7; 7 nucleotides line up with TRBD2. V was pared by 4 bases and J by 4 bases, with 13 bases of the junction left unmatched. Germline CDR1 and CDR2: LGHDT and YNNKEL (reference sequence). The CDR3 covers 16 residues. CDR3 in amino acids: CASSPLRTRPLYEQYF. In DNA form, the CDR3 reads TGTGCCAGCAGCCCCCTGAGGACTAGGCCCTTATACGAGCAGTACTTC.

The chain recombines TRBV19 with TRBJ1-6; TRBD1 aligns across 7 bases. Germline assignment: CDR1 LNHDA and CDR2 SQIVND (reference sequence). CDR3 length: 16 amino acids. Trimming at V came to 4 bases and at J to 2 bases, leaving 5 bases not matched to a gene. The chain's CDR3 is CASSTRQGPYNSPLHF. DNA of the CDR3: TGTGCCAGTAGTACCCGACAGGGCCCCTATAATTCACCCCTCCACTTT. The full variable domain, in which reference TRBV19 and TRBJ1-6 provide the parts outside the CDR3, is DGGITQSPKYLFRKEGQNVTLSCEQNLNHDAMYWYRQDPGQGLRLIYYSQIVNDFQKGDIAEGYSVSREKKESFPLTVTSAQKNPTAFYLCASSTRQGPYNSPLHFGNGTRLTVT.

This chain joins TRBV13 and TRBJ2-4, with 8 bases lining up with TRBD1. CDR3 length: 16 residues. Per germline, CDR1 PRHDT and CDR2 FYEKMQ (reference sequence). V shed 3 bases, J shed 0 bases, and the junction held 4 bases outside the gene matches. The CDR3 here is CASSFRGLEAKNIQYF. The CDR3 nucleotides are TGTGCCAGCAGCTTCAGGGGGCTCGAAGCCAAAAACATTCAGTACTTC.

V gene TRBV5-1 combines with J gene TRBJ2-1, with 7 bases that match TRBD1. After removal of 0 bases from V and 5 bases from J, the junction contained 5 bases not matched to a gene. This CDR3 is 15 amino acids long. CDR1 is SGHRS, CDR2 YFSETQ, per germline. The CDR3 sequence is CASSLDRGTHNEQFF. In DNA form, the CDR3 reads TGCGCCAGCAGCTTGGACAGGGGAACACACAATGAGCAGTTCTTC.

This chain connects TRBV6-5 to TRBJ2-2, with D uncertain. V lost 6 bases, J lost 2 bases, and 10 bases lay in between. This CDR3 contains 14 residues. CDR1 is MNHEY, CDR2 SVGAGI, per germline. The CDR3 DNA is TGTGCCAGCAGCCGCATGGGTAACACCGGGGAGCTGTTTTTT. Translation: CASSRMGNTGELFF.

The chain joins TRBV3-1 (or the pseudogene TRBV3-2) to TRBJ1-1; D unclear. This CDR3 has 14 amino acids. With 4 bases removed from V and 3 bases from J, the gap between germline ends came to 12 bases. Germline V lookup: CDR1 LGHDT, CDR2 YNNKEL (reference sequence). The chain's CDR3 is CASSPRERDTEAFF. DNA of the CDR3: TGTGCCAGCAGCCCTCGGGAGAGAGACACTGAAGCTTTCTTT.

V usage is TRBV7-9 and J usage is TRBJ1-5, with unresolved D. From germline, CDR1 is SEHNR and CDR2 FQNEAQ (reference sequence). Trimming took 1 base from V and 7 from J, leaving 17 bases between them. This CDR3 region has 16 residues. CDR3 DNA sequence: TGTGCCAGCAGCTTAGGAACGGGCAGCGCAAGGCAGCCCCAGCATTTT. Translation gives CASSLGTGSARQPQHF.

This chain connects TRBV7-2 to TRBJ2-5; D is perhaps TRBD2 (7 bases). Trimming shortened V by 5 bases and J by 4 bases, and 14 bases separated the two germline ends. The CDR3 loop spans 14 amino acids. Germline V CDR1 and CDR2: SGHTA, FQGNSA. CDR3 loop: CASSRPGGTETQYF. DNA of the CDR3: TGTGCCAGCAGCCGGCCGGGGGGCACAGAGACCCAGTACTTC.

In DNA form, the CDR3 reads TGTGCCAGCAGATCTGGCCAGGGGAATCAATACGAGCAGTACTTC. The encoded protein is CASRSGQGNQYEQYF. V gene TRBV5-5 combines with J gene TRBJ2-7, with D perhaps TRBD1 (6 bases). Germline CDR1 and CDR2: SGHKS and YYEKEE (reference sequence). This CDR3 contains 15 residues. V was pared by 5 bases and J by 4 bases, with 19 bases between.

In nucleotides, the CDR3 is TGTGCCAGCAGCTTAGCTTTGGGCACAGATACGCAGTATTTT. Protein sequence: CASSLALGTDTQYF. The chain has TRBV7-2 and TRBJ2-3; no definite D call. CDR3 length: 14 residues. Trimming cost V 0 bases and J 1 base, with 5 bases left between them. Per germline, CDR1 SGHTA and CDR2 FQGNSA.

The J gene is TRBJ2-3, the V gene TRBV25-1, with TRBD2 identical over 10 bases. This CDR3 has 15 residues. V was clipped by 7 bases and J by 3 bases; unmatched bases: 7. Germline V lookup: CDR1 MGHDK, CDR2 SYGVNS. The CDR3 sequence: CASTRAGGPTDTQYF. The CDR3 DNA sequence: TGTGCCAGCACAAGAGCGGGGGGGCCAACAGATACGCAGTATTTT.

This sequence joins TRBV3-1 (or the pseudogene TRBV3-2) and TRBJ2-5; TRBD2 matches at 11 bases. V shed 2 bases and J 5 bases; nucleotides not matched to a gene: 4. This CDR3 is built from 15 residues. Germline V gene sequence: CDR1 LGHDT, CDR2 YNNKEL (reference sequence). CDR3 loop: CASSQLAGGPETQYF. The CDR3 DNA reads TGTGCCAGCAGCCAACTAGCGGGAGGCCCCGAGACCCAGTACTTC.

J is TRBJ2-1 and V is TRBV18; TRBD1 matches 9 bases. The CDR3 has 14 residues. V was clipped by 2 bases and J by 16 bases; unmatched bases: 12. Germline V gives CDR1 KGHSH, CDR2 LQKENI. CDR3 DNA: TGTGCCAGCTCACCATTAACAGGGGGCGCGTTGCTCTTCTTC. Its protein product is CASSPLTGGALLFF. The variable domain in full, completed from reference TRBV18 and TRBJ2-1, reads NAGVMQNPRHLVRRRGQEARLRCSPMKGHSHVYWYRQLPEEGLKFMVYLQKENIIDESGMPKERFSAEFPKEGPSILRIQQVVRGDSAAYFCASSPLTGGALLFFGPGTRLTVL.

This chain joins TRBV3-1 (or the pseudogene TRBV3-2) and TRBJ1-1, with D maybe TRBD1 (6 bases). Germline assignment: CDR1 LGHDT and CDR2 YNNKEL (reference sequence). V was pared by 1 base and J by 6 bases, with 12 bases between. The CDR3 sequence is 14 residues long. CDR3 coding DNA: TGTGCCAGCAGCCAAGTGCAGGGGAGAGCTGAAGCTTTCTTT. This translates into CASSQVQGRAEAFF.

This chain links TRBV6-5 with TRBJ1-5; 7 bases agree with TRBD1. CDR3 length: 14 amino acids. Per the germline V gene, CDR1 is MNHEY and CDR2 is SVGAGI. After removal of 2 bases from V and 7 bases from J, the junction contained 5 bases not matched to a gene. CDR3 DNA: TGTGCCAGCAGTTACCGACAGGGTGGGCAGCCCCAGCATTTT. This gives the protein CASSYRQGGQPQHF.

The chain recombines TRBV21-1 with TRBJ2-7; whether TRBD2, the table's D call, matches the DNA was not checked. TRBV21-1 is a pseudogene locus. This CDR3 has 16 residues. Written as DNA, the CDR3 is TGTGCCAGCAGCGAACGACTAGCGGGGGGGCCCTTCGAGCAGTACTTC. Protein product: CASSERLAGGPFEQYF.

This clone was seen only once. The chain joins TRBV7-3 to TRBJ1-5; D gene uncertain. Trimming stripped 5 bases from V and 0 bases from J, with 5 bases between. The V gene's germline CDR1 is SGHTA and CDR2 FQGTGA. This CDR3 contains 13 residues. CDR3 sequence (DNA): TGTGCCAGCAGCGTTAGTAGCAATCAGCCCCAGCATTTT. It codes for CASSVSSNQPQHF. Filled out from reference TRBV7-3 and TRBJ1-5, the complete variable domain reads GAGVSQTPSNKVTEKGKYVELRCDPISGHTALYWYRQSLGQGPEFLIYFQGTGAADDSGLPNDRFFAVRPEGSVSTLKIQRTERGDSAVYLCASSVSSNQPQHFGDGTRLSIL.

The V call is TRBV10-1, the J call TRBJ2-2; D is unclear. Germline lookup yields CDR1 WNHNN and CDR2 SYGVQD (reference sequence). The CDR3 extends over 15 amino acids. V lost 4 bases, J lost 2 bases, and 11 bases lay in between. The CDR3 DNA reads TGCGCCAGCAGTGCCACGGACGGAAACACCGGGGAGCTGTTTTTT. It translates to CASSATDGNTGELFF.